The 28 T cell receptor beta chains below were found in one sample sequenced in a study of T cells in women clearing cervical HPV infection. Generated by immunoSEQ multiplex PCR, the TCRdb table keeps only in-frame clones and is missing some. The sample includes tens of thousands of clones. Sequencing input: blood buffy coat. All receptors come from a woman between 18 and 70 years old with a cervical HPV16 infection that either progressed to CIN3+ or cleared (not recorded which).

As concerns this clone: The observed sequence ends 3 residues before the CDR3 terminus, with the missing tail filled in from the germline J gene. The rearrangement uses TRBV7-3 and TRBJ2-1, with D possibly matching TRBD2 (5 bases). V was cut by 5 bases and J by 8 bases, with 10 bases left in between. Germline V lookup: CDR1 SGHTA, CDR2 FQGTGA. This CDR3 is built from 12 residues. CDR3 in amino acids: CASSPAGDEQFF. The covered CDR3 bases are TGTGCCAGCAGCCCGGCGGGTGATGAG.

Turning to this clone: Coverage ceases 3 residues before the CDR3 finishes, and the germline J gene fills in the end. J is TRBJ2-6 and V is TRBV29-1; D is unresolved. CDR1 and CDR2 (germline): SQVTM, ANQGSEA. Between the trimmed V and J ends, which lost 2 bases and 4 bases, there was a span of 12 bases. This CDR3 contains 15 residues. CDR3 bases read: TGCAGCGTTGAACAGGTTTCTGCCGGGGCCAACGTC. Translated, it gives CSVEQVSAGANV. The whole CDR3 is CSVEQVSAGANVLTF.

In regard to this clone: The DNA ends 3 residues before the CDR3 does, and the rest of the CDR3 is filled in from the germline J gene. This chain joins TRBV6-1 and TRBJ1-1; D uncertain. Looked up from germline, CDR1 is MNHNS and CDR2 is SASEGT. V was shortened by 1 base and J by 4 bases, with 13 bases between the two germline ends. This CDR3 is built from 15 residues. Here the CDR3 reads CASSEVTVGGTEAFF. The sequenced CDR3 bases are TGTGCCAGCAGTGAAGTGACGGTCGGCGGCACTGAA.

In the case of this clone: Read sequence stops 3 residues before the CDR3 end, and the germline J gene provides the missing end. The gene calls are TRBV11-2 and TRBJ2-5, with 9 bases fitting TRBD2. The germline V gene encodes CDR1 SGHAT and CDR2 FQNNGV. This CDR3 region has 15 residues. Trimming cost V 4 bases and J 7 bases; bases outside gene matches: 10. CDR3 DNA (partial): TGTGCCAGCAGCTCTGCCGGGACTAGCAGGCCGACC. Residues: CASSSAGTSRPT. The whole CDR3 is CASSSAGTSRPTQYF.

As regards this clone: The read ends 3 residues early relative to the CDR3; the germline J gene fills the gap. The rearrangement joins TRBV20-1 to TRBJ2-3, with TRBD1 matching over 8 bases. Per the germline V gene, CDR1 is DFQATT and CDR2 is SNEGSKA (reference sequence). The CDR3 is 13 amino acids. After removal of 6 bases from V and 4 bases from J, the junction contained 6 bases not matched to a gene. CDR3 sequence: CSAPGQGSDTQYF. The covered CDR3 bases are TGCAGTGCGCCAGGACAGGGTTCAGATACG.

The CDR3 sequence is CASSFAHSGQPQHF. The covered CDR3 bases are TGTGCCAGCAGCTTCGCTCACTCGGGTCAGCCC. This chain joins TRBV5-8 and TRBJ1-5; D remains unclear. Read sequence stops 3 residues before the CDR3 end, and the germline J gene provides the missing end. V was trimmed by 2 bases and J by 6 bases, leaving 12 bases between them. In germline, CDR1 is SGHTS, CDR2 YDEGEE. The CDR3 totals 14 residues.

With respect to this clone: With the read ending 3 residues before the CDR3 end, the germline J gene is used to fill in that end. V is TRBV6-1 and J is TRBJ2-7; 8 positions agree with TRBD1. Germline CDR1 and CDR2: MNHNS and SASEGT. Losses at the gene ends were 4 bases for V and 3 bases for J; bases not matched to a gene: 5. There are 14 residues in the CDR3. The CDR3 sequence is CASSASTGGYEQYF. The DNA read from the CDR3 is TGTGCCAGCAGTGCATCTACAGGGGGCTACGAG.

Concerning this clone itself: With the read ending 3 residues before the CDR3 end, the germline J gene is used to fill in that end. The chain joins TRBV20-1 to TRBJ2-7, with 8 bases aligning to TRBD2. From germline, CDR1 is DFQATT and CDR2 SNEGSKA (reference sequence). The J segment lost 0 bases and the V segment lost 0 bases, leaving 4 bases of the junction unmatched. CDR3 length: 15 residues. The DNA read from the CDR3 is TGCAGTGCTAGAGATCTCAGCGGGGGCTCCTACGAG. Protein sequence: CSARDLSGGSYE. The complete CDR3 protein is CSARDLSGGSYEQYF.

Worth noting for this clone: The read gets to within 3 residues of the CDR3 end, and the germline J gene fills in the rest. The chain links TRBV20-1 to TRBJ2-2; 8 nucleotides match TRBD1. The length of the CDR3 is 13 residues. Germline CDR1 and CDR2: DFQATT and SNEGSKA (reference sequence). CDR3 amino acids: CSAADRDNSPLFF. CDR3 bases read: TGCAGTGCCGCGGACAGGGACAATTCACCG.

Details on this clone: The read stops 3 residues short of the end of the CDR3; the missing end is completed from the germline J gene. The chain links TRBV30 to TRBJ1-1; weak D call: TRBD1 (5 bases). Deletions cut 1 base from V and 3 bases from J, with 9 bases between. The CDR3 is 13 residues long. CDR1 GTSNPN and CDR2 SVGIG come from the germline V gene (reference sequence). CDR3 DNA (partial): TGTGCCTGGAGTGGGAGAGGGGACACTGAA. Its translation is CAWSGRGDTE. The whole CDR3 protein is CAWSGRGDTEAFF.

In the case of this clone: The read gets to within 3 residues of the CDR3 end, and the germline J gene fills in the rest. This chain uses TRBV18 with TRBJ1-2; D not certain. CDR3 length: 14 amino acids. Germline V gene sequence: CDR1 KGHSH, CDR2 LQKENI. The CDR3 here is CASSPGGSAYEYTF. Partial CDR3 DNA: TGTGCCAGCTCACCGGGCGGGAGTGCCTACGAA.

Concerning this clone itself: The read terminates 3 residues before the CDR3 end, so the remaining end is supplied by the germline J gene. The V gene is TRBV5-4, the J gene TRBJ2-5; D is uncertain. The CDR3 has 13 residues. V lost 0 bases and J lost 5, with 8 bases in between. Germline V lookup: CDR1 SGHNT, CDR2 YYREEE (reference sequence). The covered CDR3 bases are TGTGCCAGCAGCTTGGCAAGCTTGGAGACC. Residues: CASSLASLET. The CDR3, in full, reads CASSLASLETQYF.

To note about this clone: From the germline J gene comes the end of the CDR3, since the read stops 3 residues before it. The J gene is TRBJ1-5, the V gene TRBV7-9; 9 bases align to TRBD1. The CDR3 length is 15 residues. The germline V gene encodes CDR1 SEHNR and CDR2 FQNEAQ (reference sequence). The V gene end was trimmed by 6 bases and the J gene end by 1 base; junction bases not matched to a gene: 4. The CDR3 spells CASSIDRGSNQPQHF. CDR3 DNA, as far as it was read: TGTGCCAGCAGTATCGACAGGGGGAGCAATCAGCCC.

In regard to this clone: The read halts 3 residues ahead of the CDR3 end, with the missing end drawn from the germline J gene. This chain uses TRBV7-8 with TRBJ1-4; TRBD1 is a possible D gene (5 bases). The CDR3 has 17 residues. Germline values: CDR1 SGHVS, CDR2 FQNEAQ. V lost 3 bases, J lost 3 bases, and 17 bases lay in between. Here the CDR3 reads CASSLRGSRGSNEKLFF. The CDR3 DNA, read in part, is TGTGCCAGCAGCTTGAGGGGTTCGAGGGGCTCTAATGAAAAA.

As for this clone: With the read ending 3 residues before the CDR3 end, the germline J gene is used to fill in that end. The chain recombines TRBV12-5 with TRBJ2-6, with D perhaps matching TRBD1 (6 bases). The CDR3 is 16 amino acids. V was shortened by 5 bases and J by 0 bases, with 11 bases between the two germline ends. CDR1 and CDR2 (germline): LGHNT, FRNRAP. CDR3 DNA (partial): TGTGCTAGTGGTCCCGGGACATTCTCTGGGGCCAACGTC. Translating gives CASGPGTFSGANV. The whole CDR3 sequence reads CASGPGTFSGANVLTF.

The CDR3 loop reads CSASWQNTGELFF. The covered CDR3 bases are TGCAGTGCTAGCTGGCAGAACACCGGGGAG. The V call is TRBV20-1, the J call TRBJ2-2, with D unresolved. Read data end 3 residues before the CDR3 end; the end is taken from the germline J gene. V gave up 3 bases and J gave up 1 base, with 6 bases separating them. In germline, CDR1 is DFQATT, CDR2 SNEGSKA (reference sequence). There are 13 residues in the CDR3.

The CDR3 sequence: CASSELRGTNEKLFF. The CDR3 DNA, read in part, is TGTGCCAGCTCAGAGTTACGGGGAACTAATGAAAAG. The chain links TRBV18 to TRBJ2-2; tentatively, D is TRBD2 (5 bases). The missing CDR3 end, 3 residues past where the read stops, is filled in from the germline J gene. The length of the CDR3 is 15 residues. The germline CDR1 and CDR2 sequences are KGHSH and LQKENI.

A note on this clone: Read coverage stops 3 residues before the CDR3 terminus; the germline J gene supplies the remainder. The V gene is TRBV19, the J gene TRBJ1-1; D not resolved. V lost 9 bases and J lost 0, with 20 bases in between. The CDR3 is 16 residues long. Looked up from germline, CDR1 is LNHDA and CDR2 is SQIVND (reference sequence). The CDR3 sequence: CASKNGEVVLNTEAFF. Partial CDR3 DNA: TGTGCCAGCAAAAACGGGGAGGTAGTTTTGAACACTGAA.

Points on this clone: The CDR3 end falls 3 residues outside the read, so it is completed with the germline J gene. V usage is TRBV7-6 and J usage is TRBJ2-3; 10 nucleotides match TRBD2. In germline, CDR1 is SGHVS, CDR2 FNYEAQ. The CDR3 spans 18 residues. V lost 5 bases to trimming and J lost 0 bases; unmatched junction nucleotides: 11. Incomplete CDR3 DNA: TGTGCCAGCAGCCCGCGAGCGGGAGGGATTGCTAGCACAGATACG. Protein: CASSPRAGGIASTDT. The whole CDR3 reads CASSPRAGGIASTDTQYF. Complete variable domain (other parts from reference TRBV7-6 and TRBJ2-3): GAGVSQSPRYKVTKRGQDVALRCDPISGHVSLYWYRQALGQGPEFLTYFNYEAQQDKSGLPNDRFSAERPEGSISTLTIQRTEQRDSAMYRCASSPRAGGIASTDTQYFGPGTRLTVL.

Notes on this clone: From the germline J gene comes the end of the CDR3, since the read stops 3 residues before it. J is TRBJ2-1 and V is TRBV14; no reliable D call. Trimming took off 4 bases at V and 0 bases at J, with 10 bases between the two ends. This CDR3 region has 15 residues. Germline V gene data show CDR1 as SGHDN and CDR2 as FVKESK. The CDR3 DNA, read in part, is TGTGCCAGCAGCCCCTACCAAAGCTCCTACAATGAG. It encodes CASSPYQSSYNE. The whole CDR3 sequence reads CASSPYQSSYNEQFF.

As concerns this clone: The read finishes 3 residues shy of the CDR3 end, and the germline J gene is used to complete it. This chain uses TRBV6-4 with TRBJ2-2; 9 bases agree with TRBD1. After removal of 0 bases from V and 3 bases from J, the junction contained 2 bases not matched to a gene. The germline gives CDR1 MRHNA, CDR2 SNTAGT. The CDR3 sequence is 16 residues long. CDR3 amino acids: CASSDSGTGHTGELFF. Incomplete CDR3 DNA: TGTGCCAGCAGTGACTCGGGGACAGGGCACACCGGGGAG.

As regards this clone: The CDR3 end falls 3 residues outside the read, so it is completed with the germline J gene. The genes are TRBV5-1 and TRBJ2-1; D may be TRBD2 (6 bases). CDR1 SGHRS and CDR2 YFSETQ come from the germline V gene. This CDR3 has 14 amino acids. V dropped 6 bases and J dropped 2 bases, with 12 bases sitting between them. CDR3: CASMWRATYNEQFF. CDR3 DNA, as far as it was read: TGCGCCAGCATGTGGAGGGCAACCTACAATGAG. Based on the CDR3 plus reference TRBV5-1 and TRBJ2-1, the full variable domain is KAGVTQTPRYLIKTRGQQVTLSCSPISGHRSVSWYQQTPGQGLQFLFEYFSETQRNKGNFPGRFSGRQFSNSRSEMNVSTLELGDSALYLCASMWRATYNEQFFGPGTRLTVL.

On this clone itself: With the read ending 3 residues before the CDR3 end, the germline J gene is used to fill in that end. V and J are TRBV7-6 and TRBJ2-7; possibly TRBD1 for D (5 bases). V lost 5 bases to trimming and J lost 5 bases, with 16 bases between them. This CDR3 spans 14 amino acids. The germline V gene encodes CDR1 SGHVS and CDR2 FNYEAQ. CDR3 DNA, as far as it was read: TGTGCCAGCAGCCTATGGGTGGGCAGGGACGAG. Translated, it gives CASSLWVGRDE. The whole CDR3 reads CASSLWVGRDEQYF.

Turning to this clone: The CDR3 extends 3 residues past the end of the read, so its final part is completed from the germline J gene. The chain is built from TRBV2 and TRBJ2-5, with 13 bases matching TRBD2. Trimming took 6 bases from V and 7 from J; bases not matched to a gene: 8. The germline V gene has CDR1 SNHLY and CDR2 FYNNEI. The CDR3 is 15 amino acids. The CDR3 here is CASRTGTSGKGTQYF. CDR3 DNA, as far as it was read: TGTGCCAGCAGAACCGGGACTAGCGGGAAGGGGACC.

In the case of this clone: The CDR3 end is not reached by the read, which stops 3 residues before it; the germline J gene fills it in. The J gene is TRBJ2-7, the V gene TRBV20-1; 8 bases match TRBD1. Per germline, CDR1 DFQATT and CDR2 SNEGSKA (reference sequence). V was pared by 4 bases and J by 2 bases, with 10 bases of the junction left unmatched. The CDR3 is 15 residues long. Partial CDR3 DNA: TGCAGTGCTAACCCAGGGACAGGCCCTACCTACGAG. Residues: CSANPGTGPTYE. In full, the CDR3 is CSANPGTGPTYEQYF.

About this clone itself: The read ends 3 residues shy of where the CDR3 ends; the end is completed using the germline J gene. The genes are TRBV7-9 and TRBJ2-3, with 8 bases aligning to TRBD1. CDR3 length: 14 amino acids. Looked up from germline, CDR1 is SEHNR and CDR2 is FQNEAQ (reference sequence). The chain's CDR3 is CASSRTGNNQPQYF. CDR3 DNA (partial): TGTGCCAGCAGCCGGACAGGGAACAATCAGCCG.

Regarding this clone: The missing CDR3 end, 3 residues past where the read stops, is filled in from the germline J gene. V usage is TRBV11-3 and J usage is TRBJ1-1, with a tentative D call TRBD1 (6 bases). Deletions cut 6 bases from V and 5 bases from J, with 13 bases between. The CDR3 loop spans 13 amino acids. Germline V CDR1 and CDR2: SGHNT, YENEEA. The CDR3 region is CASSSRGDTEAFF. The sequenced part of the CDR3 DNA is TGTGCCAGCAGTAGCAGGGGTGATACTGAA.

As to this clone: From the germline J gene comes the end of the CDR3, since the read stops 3 residues before it. J is TRBJ1-2 and V is TRBV18, with D unclear. Trimming pared 3 bases from V and 6 bases from J, leaving 17 bases between. The germline CDR1 and CDR2 sequences are KGHSH and LQKENI. This CDR3 has 15 amino acids. Partial CDR3 DNA: TGTGCCAGCTCACCTGCCGGTCCTCGGAGGGATGGC. Translation gives CASSPAGPRRDG. The entire CDR3 reads CASSPAGPRRDGYTF.